These T cell receptor beta chains were read from a single sample in a study of PD-1 blockade in classical Hodgkin lymphoma. TCRdb keeps only in-frame clones here, not all; method: immunoSEQ multiplex PCR. The sample contains some 10,000 clones, 74% of which appear only once. The sample here was CD4+ T cells from blood, taken at baseline. These receptors all stem from a human donor with classical Hodgkin lymphoma. The CDR3 runs from the conserved cysteine through the conserved F or W. Each record gives: V gene, J gene, clone size, D gene, CDR3 protein, CDR3 DNA. A D gene is named only where the DNA matches it firmly. Where a row states a size, it is once, few, many or the class of an expanded clone; other rows omit it.

v_gene: TRBV15
j_gene: TRBJ2-1
abundance: .
d_gene: TRBD2
CDR3aa: CATTPGGSSYNEQFF
CDR3nt: TGTGCCACCACCCCGGGGGGTAGCTCCTACAATGAGCAGTTCTTC

v_gene: TRBV28
j_gene: TRBJ1-4
abundance: .
d_gene: .
CDR3aa: CASTLRPQGKTNEKLFF
CDR3nt: TGTGCCAGCACCTTGCGTCCCCAGGGGAAAACTAATGAAAAACTGTTTTTT

v_gene: TRBV10-3
j_gene: TRBJ1-1
abundance: once
d_gene: TRBD1
CDR3aa: CAIKGTGTTEAFF
CDR3nt: TGTGCCATCAAGGGGACAGGGACGACTGAAGCTTTCTTT

v_gene: TRBV7-9
j_gene: TRBJ2-7
abundance: .
d_gene: .
CDR3aa: CASSLDRATYEQYF
CDR3nt: TGTGCCAGCAGCTTAGACAGGGCAACCTACGAGCAGTACTTC

v_gene: TRBV30
j_gene: TRBJ1-3
abundance: .
d_gene: TRBD1
CDR3aa: CAWSQGAGGNTIYF
CDR3nt: TGTGCCTGGAGTCAGGGGGCAGGTGGAAACACCATATATTTT

v_gene: TRBV6-1
j_gene: TRBJ2-1
abundance: .
d_gene: .
CDR3aa: CASQGQSYNEQFF
CDR3nt: TGTGCCAGCCAAGGACAGTCCTACAATGAGCAGTTCTTC

v_gene: TRBV5-1
j_gene: TRBJ2-3
abundance: .
d_gene: TRBD2
CDR3aa: CASSLAVASGSTDTQYF
CDR3nt: TGCGCCAGCAGCTTGGCGGTGGCTAGCGGGAGCACAGATACGCAGTATTTT

v_gene: TRBV28
j_gene: TRBJ1-2
abundance: .
d_gene: TRBD1
CDR3aa: CASRGDRSYGYTF
CDR3nt: TGTGCCAGCAGAGGGGACAGGAGCTATGGCTACACCTTC

v_gene: TRBV30
j_gene: TRBJ2-3
abundance: .
d_gene: .
CDR3aa: CAWRVQAVGTDTQYF
CDR3nt: TGTGCCTGGAGGGTACAGGCGGTGGGCACAGATACGCAGTATTTT

v_gene: TRBV2
j_gene: TRBJ1-5
abundance: .
d_gene: .
CDR3aa: CASSDRGNQPQHF
CDR3nt: TGTGCCAGCAGTGACAGGGGCAATCAGCCCCAGCATTTT

v_gene: TRBV6-1
j_gene: TRBJ1-3
abundance: .
d_gene: .
CDR3aa: CASSERMTSGNTIYF
CDR3nt: TGTGCCAGCAGTGAAAGGATGACAAGTGGAAACACCATATATTTT

v_gene: TRBV6-6
j_gene: TRBJ2-1
abundance: .
d_gene: TRBD2
CDR3aa: CASKRTSGSYEQFF
CDR3nt: TGTGCCAGCAAGCGGACTAGCGGGAGTTATGAGCAGTTCTTC

v_gene: TRBV4-1
j_gene: TRBJ2-3
abundance: .
d_gene: .
CDR3aa: CASSQVDLIYTDTQYF
CDR3nt: TGCGCCAGCAGCCAGGTGGACTTGATCTACACAGATACGCAGTATTTT

v_gene: TRBV5-1
j_gene: TRBJ2-7
abundance: .
d_gene: .
CDR3aa: CASRITGSSYEQYF
CDR3nt: TGCGCCAGCAGAATTACAGGGAGCTCCTACGAGCAGTACTTC

v_gene: TRBV2
j_gene: TRBJ1-6
abundance: .
d_gene: .
CDR3aa: CASKSDHNSPLHF
CDR3nt: TGTGCCAGCAAGTCAGACCATAATTCACCCCTCCACTTT

v_gene: TRBV28
j_gene: TRBJ1-1
abundance: .
d_gene: .
CDR3aa: CASSGPESGSHTEAFF
CDR3nt: TGTGCCAGCAGCGGACCGGAGTCGGGGTCCCACACTGAAGCTTTCTTT

v_gene: TRBV19
j_gene: TRBJ1-2
abundance: .
d_gene: .
CDR3aa: CASSTHQQGTYTF
CDR3nt: TGTGCCAGTAGTACCCACCAACAGGGCACCTACACCTTC

v_gene: TRBV19
j_gene: TRBJ1-1
abundance: few
d_gene: .
CDR3aa: CASSIGGWTEAFF
CDR3nt: TGTGCCAGTAGTATCGGGGGATGGACTGAAGCTTTCTTT

v_gene: TRBV11-2
j_gene: TRBJ1-3
abundance: .
d_gene: .
CDR3aa: CASSSGNTIYF
CDR3nt: TGTGCCAGCAGCTCAGGAAACACCATATATTTT

v_gene: TRBV5-1
j_gene: TRBJ1-2
abundance: .
d_gene: TRBD1
CDR3aa: CASSLAGGANYGYTF
CDR3nt: TGCGCCAGCAGCTTGGCAGGGGGAGCTAACTATGGCTACACCTTC

v_gene: TRBV2
j_gene: TRBJ2-1
abundance: .
d_gene: .
CDR3aa: CASSDQGGVDEQFF
CDR3nt: TGTGCCAGCAGTGATCAGGGGGGGGTGGATGAGCAGTTCTTC

v_gene: TRBV6-6
j_gene: TRBJ1-2
abundance: few
d_gene: .
CDR3aa: CASSAHGYTF
CDR3nt: TGTGCCAGCAGCGCCCACGGCTACACCTTC

v_gene: TRBV5-6
j_gene: TRBJ1-4
abundance: .
d_gene: .
CDR3aa: CASSPTGTTTNEKLFF
CDR3nt: TGTGCCAGCAGCCCGACCGGGACTACAACTAATGAAAAACTGTTTTTT

v_gene: TRBV2
j_gene: TRBJ1-1
abundance: .
d_gene: .
CDR3aa: CASAGLLNTEAFF
CDR3nt: TGTGCCAGCGCGGGACTGCTGAACACTGAAGCTTTCTTT

v_gene: TRBV5-1
j_gene: TRBJ2-5
abundance: .
d_gene: .
CDR3aa: CASSLLRSSVQETQYF
CDR3nt: TGCGCCAGCAGCTTGTTAAGGTCGAGTGTCCAAGAGACCCAGTACTTC

v_gene: TRBV6-1
j_gene: TRBJ2-1
abundance: .
d_gene: .
CDR3aa: CASSAPGSYNEQFF
CDR3nt: TGTGCCAGCAGTGCTCCGGGGTCCTACAATGAGCAGTTCTTC

v_gene: TRBV2
j_gene: TRBJ1-1
abundance: .
d_gene: .
CDR3aa: CASTGRVEGTEAFF
CDR3nt: TGTGCCAGCACCGGACGGGTTGAGGGGACTGAAGCTTTCTTT

v_gene: TRBV28
j_gene: TRBJ1-1
abundance: .
d_gene: TRBD1
CDR3aa: CASREGAETEAFF
CDR3nt: TGTGCCAGCAGGGAGGGGGCGGAAACTGAAGCTTTCTTT

v_gene: TRBV7-6
j_gene: TRBJ2-3
abundance: .
d_gene: TRBD2
CDR3aa: CASSSMGGFPDTQYF
CDR3nt: TGTGCCAGCAGCTCAATGGGGGGGTTCCCAGATACGCAGTATTTT

v_gene: TRBV9
j_gene: TRBJ1-1
abundance: few
d_gene: .
CDR3aa: CASSVAASGMNTEAFF
CDR3nt: TGTGCCAGCAGCGTAGCCGCGAGTGGGATGAACACTGAAGCTTTCTTT

v_gene: TRBV5-5
j_gene: TRBJ2-7
abundance: .
d_gene: .
CDR3aa: CASRLRVGGYEQYF
CDR3nt: TGTGCCAGCAGACTCCGCGTAGGGGGCTACGAGCAGTACTTC

v_gene: TRBV7-6
j_gene: TRBJ2-5
abundance: .
d_gene: .
CDR3aa: CASSALTETQYF
CDR3nt: TGTGCCAGCAGCGCCCTTACAGAGACCCAGTACTTC

v_gene: TRBV11-2
j_gene: TRBJ2-3
abundance: .
d_gene: TRBD1
CDR3aa: CASSPGTGRSTDTQYF
CDR3nt: TGTGCCAGCAGCCCCGGGACAGGGCGATCCACAGATACGCAGTATTTT

v_gene: TRBV28
j_gene: TRBJ2-4
abundance: .
d_gene: TRBD2
CDR3aa: CASSGGGVSNIQYF
CDR3nt: TGTGCCAGCAGCGGCGGGGGTGTGAGTAACATTCAGTACTTC

v_gene: TRBV18
j_gene: TRBJ1-1
abundance: .
d_gene: .
CDR3aa: CASSPALQNTEAFF
CDR3nt: TGTGCCAGCTCACCCGCTTTACAGAACACTGAAGCTTTCTTT

v_gene: TRBV4-1
j_gene: TRBJ2-7
abundance: .
d_gene: .
CDR3aa: CASSQVLAEDYEQYF
CDR3nt: TGCGCCAGCAGCCAAGTACTGGCGGAGGACTACGAGCAGTACTTC

v_gene: TRBV6-5
j_gene: TRBJ1-6
abundance: .
d_gene: TRBD1
CDR3aa: CASSYLQGSSPLHF
CDR3nt: TGTGCCAGCAGTTATTTACAGGGGAGTTCACCCCTCCACTTT

v_gene: TRBV7-2
j_gene: TRBJ2-7
abundance: .
d_gene: .
CDR3aa: CASSLAWGEQYF
CDR3nt: TGTGCCAGCAGCTTAGCGTGGGGCGAGCAGTACTTC

v_gene: TRBV18
j_gene: TRBJ2-7
abundance: .
d_gene: TRBD1
CDR3aa: CASSPGRADRPREQYF
CDR3nt: TGTGCCAGCTCACCAGGCCGGGCGGACAGGCCGCGCGAGCAGTACTTC

v_gene: TRBV5-4
j_gene: TRBJ2-5
abundance: .
d_gene: TRBD1
CDR3aa: CASSLRSQGAGETQYF
CDR3nt: TGTGCCAGCAGCTTGCGGTCGCAGGGGGCAGGTGAGACCCAGTACTTC

v_gene: TRBV7-9
j_gene: TRBJ1-2
abundance: .
d_gene: TRBD1
CDR3aa: CASSLAHRDRGMSYTF
CDR3nt: TGTGCCAGCAGCTTAGCTCATCGGGACAGGGGTATGAGCTACACCTTC

v_gene: TRBV9
j_gene: TRBJ2-2
abundance: .
d_gene: .
CDR3aa: CASSASGAQGGELFF
CDR3nt: TGTGCCAGCAGCGCCAGCGGGGCACAGGGTGGGGAGCTGTTTTTT

v_gene: TRBV5-4
j_gene: TRBJ2-7
abundance: .
d_gene: TRBD2
CDR3aa: CASRQAGGGYEQYF
CDR3nt: TGTGCCAGCAGGCAAGCGGGAGGCGGCTACGAGCAGTACTTC

v_gene: TRBV10-3
j_gene: TRBJ2-5
abundance: .
d_gene: .
CDR3aa: CAISTLTGEETQYF
CDR3nt: TGTGCCATCAGTACACTTACAGGAGAAGAGACCCAGTACTTC

v_gene: TRBV7-2
j_gene: TRBJ2-7
abundance: .
d_gene: TRBD2
CDR3aa: CASSSREGSYEQYF
CDR3nt: TGTGCCAGCAGCTCCCGGGAGGGCTCCTACGAGCAGTACTTC

v_gene: TRBV30
j_gene: TRBJ1-5
abundance: .
d_gene: .
CDR3aa: CAWSGAGGVYSNQPQHF
CDR3nt: TGTGCCTGGAGTGGGGCAGGAGGGGTGTATAGCAATCAGCCCCAGCATTTT

v_gene: TRBV5-4
j_gene: TRBJ2-6
abundance: few
d_gene: .
CDR3aa: CASSVRGEGANVLTF
CDR3nt: TGTGCCAGCAGCGTCAGGGGGGAAGGGGCCAACGTCCTGACTTTC

v_gene: TRBV2
j_gene: TRBJ2-7
abundance: few
d_gene: TRBD1
CDR3aa: CASSEQGAQYEQYF
CDR3nt: TGTGCCAGCAGCGAACAGGGGGCTCAATACGAGCAGTACTTC

v_gene: TRBV18
j_gene: TRBJ2-5
abundance: .
d_gene: .
CDR3aa: CASSRRPTEREETQYF
CDR3nt: TGTGCCAGCTCACGGCGGCCTACGGAGAGGGAAGAGACCCAGTACTTC

v_gene: TRBV11-2
j_gene: TRBJ2-5
abundance: once
d_gene: TRBD2
CDR3aa: CASSLGLLAGGSQETQYF
CDR3nt: TGTGCCAGCAGCTTAGGGTTACTAGCGGGAGGGAGTCAAGAGACCCAGTACTTC

v_gene: TRBV7-2
j_gene: TRBJ2-5
abundance: .
d_gene: .
CDR3aa: CASRGVWETQYF
CDR3nt: TGTGCCTCAAGGGGGGTCTGGGAGACCCAGTACTTC

v_gene: TRBV5-4
j_gene: TRBJ1-2
abundance: .
d_gene: .
CDR3aa: CASRSLDRYTF
CDR3nt: TGTGCCAGCAGGTCCTTAGATCGCTACACCTTC

v_gene: TRBV9
j_gene: TRBJ2-1
abundance: .
d_gene: TRBD2
CDR3aa: CASNVAGGRNEQFF
CDR3nt: TGTGCCAGCAATGTAGCGGGCGGGCGCAATGAGCAGTTCTTC

v_gene: TRBV5-1
j_gene: TRBJ2-1
abundance: .
d_gene: .
CDR3aa: CASSPTGEPYNEQFF
CDR3nt: TGCGCCAGCAGCCCGACGGGAGAGCCCTACAATGAGCAGTTCTTC

v_gene: TRBV28
j_gene: TRBJ1-5
abundance: .
d_gene: .
CDR3aa: CASSLWQGSQPQHF
CDR3nt: TGTGCCAGCAGTTTATGGCAGGGAAGTCAGCCCCAGCATTTT

v_gene: TRBV30
j_gene: TRBJ2-6
abundance: .
d_gene: .
CDR3aa: CAWSRVSGANVLTF
CDR3nt: TGTGCCTGGTCGCGGGTCTCTGGGGCCAACGTCCTGACTTTC

v_gene: TRBV2
j_gene: TRBJ1-1
abundance: .
d_gene: TRBD1
CDR3aa: CASSHQGQGLANTEAFF
CDR3nt: TGTGCCAGCAGTCACCAGGGACAGGGGTTGGCGAACACTGAAGCTTTCTTT